This TCR beta chain came from a study of shared T cell receptors in the human thymus. TCRdb's copy holds only in-frame clones and misses some; the assay was immunoSEQ multiplex PCR. The data contain more than 550,000 clones, around 87% of them singletons. The CDR3 is 14 amino acids. Trimming shortened V by 7 bases and J by 3 bases, and 15 bases separated the two germline ends. CDR1 SGHTA and CDR2 FQGNSA come from the germline V gene. The same sample was also studied in work on human thymus T cells.

The sequence was collected from a boy younger than two with a congenital heart defect. The sample taken for sequencing was thymocytes. The V and J genes are TRBV7-2 and TRBJ1-1, with a weak D call TRBD1 (6 bases). CDR3 nucleotides: TGTGCCAGCACCCGAAGAGGGGGAGACACTGAAGCTTTCTTT. It codes for CASTRRGGDTEAFF.